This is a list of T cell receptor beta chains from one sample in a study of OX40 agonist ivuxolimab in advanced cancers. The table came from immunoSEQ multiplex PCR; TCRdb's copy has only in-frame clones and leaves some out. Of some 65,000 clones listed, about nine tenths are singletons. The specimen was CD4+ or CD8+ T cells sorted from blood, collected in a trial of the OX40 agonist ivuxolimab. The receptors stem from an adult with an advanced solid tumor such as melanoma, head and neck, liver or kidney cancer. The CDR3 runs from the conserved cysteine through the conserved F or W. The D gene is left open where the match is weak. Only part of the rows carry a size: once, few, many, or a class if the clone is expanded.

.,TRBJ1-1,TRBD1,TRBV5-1,CASSLVTGTANTEAFF,TGCGCCAGCAGCTTGGTTACCGGGACAGCGAACACTGAAGCTTTCTTT
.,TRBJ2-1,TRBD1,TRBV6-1,CASAAGGAGNNEQFF,TGTGCCAGCGCCGCAGGGGGCGCAGGAAACAATGAGCAGTTCTTC
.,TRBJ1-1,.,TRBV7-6,CASSLDRTREAFF,TGTGCCAGCAGCTTAGATCGGACAAGAGAAGCTTTCTTT
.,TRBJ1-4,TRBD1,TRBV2,CASSLNRGHSEKLFF,TGTGCCAGCAGTCTAAATAGGGGGCATAGTGAAAAACTGTTTTTT
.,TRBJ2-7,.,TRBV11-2,CASSISSSYEQYF,TGTGCCAGCAGCATCTCCTCCAGTTACGAGCAGTACTTC
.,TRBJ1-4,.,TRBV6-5,CASSYRPRDEKLFF,TGTGCCAGCAGTTACAGACCGAGGGATGAAAAACTGTTTTTT
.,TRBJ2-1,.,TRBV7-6,CASSSGTTYNEQFF,TGTGCCAGCAGCTCCGGGACAACCTACAATGAGCAGTTCTTC
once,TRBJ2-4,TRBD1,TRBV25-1,CASSPSGGRNIQYF,TGTGCCAGCAGCCCGTCAGGGGGAAGAAACATTCAGTACTTC
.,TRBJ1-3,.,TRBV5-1,CASSSKDGSGNTIYF,TGCGCCAGCAGCTCGAAGGACGGCTCTGGAAACACCATATATTTT
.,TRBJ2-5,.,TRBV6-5,CASAPGAQETQYF,TGTGCCAGCGCCCCAGGGGCGCAAGAGACCCAGTACTTC
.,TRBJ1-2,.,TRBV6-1,CASGDNAINYGYTF,TGTGCCAGCGGAGACAATGCAATTAACTATGGCTACACCTTC
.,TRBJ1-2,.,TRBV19,CASSTQQGTGQGYTF,TGTGCCAGTAGTACCCAACAGGGTACGGGACAAGGCTACACCTTC
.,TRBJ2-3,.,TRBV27,CASSSRAGMSTDTQYF,TGTGCCAGCAGTTCTCGAGCGGGCATGAGCACAGATACGCAGTATTTT
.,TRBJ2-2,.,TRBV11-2,CASSLDLQGGTGELFF,TGTGCCAGCAGCTTAGATCTGCAGGGGGGCACCGGGGAGCTGTTTTTT
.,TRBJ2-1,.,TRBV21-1,CASSKPETSGGNNEQFF,TGTGCCAGCAGCAAACCTGAGACTAGCGGAGGCAACAATGAGCAGTTCTTC
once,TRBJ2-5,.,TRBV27,CASSQTRGYSGETQYF,TGTGCCAGCAGTCAAACCCGGGGCTACTCGGGGGAGACCCAGTACTTC
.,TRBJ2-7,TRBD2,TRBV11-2,CASSTSGGAYEQYF,TGTGCCAGCAGCACTAGCGGGGGAGCCTACGAGCAGTACTTC
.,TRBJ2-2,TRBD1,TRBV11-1,CASSARDRDTGELFF,TGTGCCAGCAGCGCCCGGGACAGGGACACCGGGGAGCTGTTTTTT
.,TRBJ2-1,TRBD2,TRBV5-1,CASSTSGGANEQFF,TGCGCCAGCTCCACTAGCGGGGGGGCGAATGAGCAGTTCTTC
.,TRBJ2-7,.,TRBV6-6,CASIEAYEQYF,TGTGCCAGCATCGAGGCTTACGAGCAGTACTTC
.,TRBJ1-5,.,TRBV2,CASSDLGLGEPQHF,TGTGCCAGCAGTGATCTAGGGTTAGGAGAGCCCCAGCATTTT
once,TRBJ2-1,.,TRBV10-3,CAISERDTYNEQFF,TGTGCCATCAGTGAACGGGACACTTACAATGAGCAGTTCTTC
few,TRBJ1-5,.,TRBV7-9,CASGWPGDQPQHF,TGTGCCAGCGGCTGGCCCGGTGATCAGCCCCAGCATTTT
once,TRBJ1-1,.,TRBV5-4,CASSSQGLNTEAFF,TGTGCCAGCAGTTCACAGGGATTGAACACTGAAGCTTTCTTT
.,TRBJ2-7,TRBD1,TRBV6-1,CASRDSGQGTYEQYF,TGTGCCAGCAGAGATAGCGGACAGGGGACCTACGAGCAGTACTTC
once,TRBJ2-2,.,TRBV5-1,CASSLDPRGTGELFF,TGCGCCAGCAGCTTGGATCCCCGGGGGACCGGGGAGCTGTTTTTT
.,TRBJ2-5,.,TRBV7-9,CASSPPAEETQYF,TGTGCCAGCAGCCCGCCGGCAGAAGAGACCCAGTACTTC
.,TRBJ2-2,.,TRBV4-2,CASSQDTGATGELFF,TGTGCCAGCAGCCAAGATACGGGGGCCACCGGGGAGCTGTTTTTT
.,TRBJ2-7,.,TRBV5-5,CASSSPRPSSYEQYF,TGTGCCAGCAGCTCCCCTCGACCTAGCTCCTACGAGCAGTACTTC
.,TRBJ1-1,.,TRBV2,CASRRVTETAWVRNTEAFF,TGTGCCAGCAGACGAGTTACGGAGACGGCGTGGGTTAGGAACACTGAAGCTTTCTTT
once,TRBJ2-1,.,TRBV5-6,CASSPRGGPYNEQFF,TGTGCCAGCAGCCCGAGGGGGGGACCCTACAATGAGCAGTTCTTC
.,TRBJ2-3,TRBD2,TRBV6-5,CASSYRSGGGTDTQYF,TGTGCCAGCAGTTACAGGTCGGGGGGAGGCACAGATACGCAGTATTTT
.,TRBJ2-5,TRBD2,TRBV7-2,CASSPPLGLAGVEETQYF,TGTGCCAGCAGCCCTCCTCTGGGGCTAGCGGGGGTTGAGGAGACCCAGTACTTC
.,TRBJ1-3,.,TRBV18,CASSPRSGGNTIYF,TGTGCCAGCTCACCGAGAAGCGGAGGAAACACCATATATTTT
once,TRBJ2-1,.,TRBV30,CAWRDGYNEQFF,TGTGCCTGGAGGGACGGTTACAATGAGCAGTTCTTC
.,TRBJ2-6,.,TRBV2,CASSDWGTGANVLTF,TGTGCCAGCAGTGACTGGGGGACCGGGGCCAACGTCCTGACTTTC
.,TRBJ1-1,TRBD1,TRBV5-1,CASSRTGSFMNTEAFF,TGCGCCAGCAGCCGGACAGGATCTTTCATGAACACTGAAGCTTTCTTT
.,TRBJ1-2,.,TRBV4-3,CASSQGELGGRGYTF,TGCGCCAGCAGCCAAGGAGAGCTCGGCGGGAGAGGCTACACCTTC
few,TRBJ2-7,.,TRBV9,CASSNRGGYEQYF,TGTGCCAGCAGCAACAGAGGGGGCTACGAGCAGTACTTC
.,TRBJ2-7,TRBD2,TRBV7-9,CASSPRTSGAINEQYF,TGTGCCAGCAGCCCAAGGACTAGCGGGGCTATTAACGAGCAGTACTTC
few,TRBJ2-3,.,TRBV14,CASSQATWGGGFTDTQYF,TGTGCCAGCAGCCAAGCAACCTGGGGTGGCGGATTCACAGATACGCAGTATTTT
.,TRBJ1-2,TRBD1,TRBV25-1,CASSESDRSIGYTF,TGTGCCAGCAGTGAATCGGACAGGTCAATAGGCTACACCTTC
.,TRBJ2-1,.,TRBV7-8,CASGGPYNEQFF,TGTGCCAGTGGCGGGCCATACAATGAGCAGTTCTTC
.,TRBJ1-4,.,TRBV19,CASKPGGRTNEKLFF,TGTGCCAGTAAGCCTGGTGGGAGGACTAATGAAAAACTGTTTTTT
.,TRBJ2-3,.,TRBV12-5,CASGLVGSGTQYF,TGTGCTAGTGGTTTGGTAGGGTCTGGTACGCAGTATTTT
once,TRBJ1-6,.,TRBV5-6,CASSLDRSNSPLHF,TGTGCCAGCAGCTTGGATAGGTCCAATTCACCCCTCCACTTT